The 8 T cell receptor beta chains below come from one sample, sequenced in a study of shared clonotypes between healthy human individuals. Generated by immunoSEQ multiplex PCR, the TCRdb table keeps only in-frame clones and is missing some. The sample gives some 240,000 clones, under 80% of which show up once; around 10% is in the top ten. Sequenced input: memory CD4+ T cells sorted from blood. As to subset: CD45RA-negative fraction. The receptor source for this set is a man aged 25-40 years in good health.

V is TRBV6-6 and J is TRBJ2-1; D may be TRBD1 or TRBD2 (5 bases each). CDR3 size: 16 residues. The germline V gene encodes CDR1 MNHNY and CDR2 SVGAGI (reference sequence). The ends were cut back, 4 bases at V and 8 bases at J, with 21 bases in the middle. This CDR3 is CASSSLLGRVGDEQFF. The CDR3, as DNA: TGTGCCAGCAGTTCCCTCCTGGGGCGGGTTGGGGATGAGCAGTTCTTC.

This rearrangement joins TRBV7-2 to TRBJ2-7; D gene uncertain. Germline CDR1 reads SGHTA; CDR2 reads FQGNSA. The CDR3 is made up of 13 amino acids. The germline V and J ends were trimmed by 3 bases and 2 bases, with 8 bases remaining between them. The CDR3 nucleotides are TGTGCCAGCAGCTTGAGTCTTACCTACGAGCAGTACTTC. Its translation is CASSLSLTYEQYF.

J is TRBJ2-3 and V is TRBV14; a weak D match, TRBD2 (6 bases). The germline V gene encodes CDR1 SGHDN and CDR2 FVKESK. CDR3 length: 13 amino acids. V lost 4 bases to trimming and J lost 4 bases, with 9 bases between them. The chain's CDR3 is CASSRAGADTQYF. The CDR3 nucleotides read TGTGCCAGCAGCCGAGCGGGCGCAGATACGCAGTATTTT.

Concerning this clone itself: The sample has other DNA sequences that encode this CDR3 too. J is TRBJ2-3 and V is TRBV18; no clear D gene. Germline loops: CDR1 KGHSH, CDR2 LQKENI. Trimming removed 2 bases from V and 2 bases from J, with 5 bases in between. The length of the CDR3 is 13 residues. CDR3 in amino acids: CASSPGFTDTQYF. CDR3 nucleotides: TGTGCCAGCTCACCAGGTTTCACAGATACGCAGTATTTT.

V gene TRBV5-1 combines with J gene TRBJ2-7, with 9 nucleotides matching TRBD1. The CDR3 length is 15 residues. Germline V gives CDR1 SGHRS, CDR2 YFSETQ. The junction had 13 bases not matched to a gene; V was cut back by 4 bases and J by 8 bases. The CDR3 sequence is CASSATPGQGHKQYF. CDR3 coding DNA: TGCGCCAGCAGCGCTACCCCGGGACAGGGCCACAAGCAGTACTTC. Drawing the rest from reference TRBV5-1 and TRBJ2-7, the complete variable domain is KAGVTQTPRYLIKTRGQQVTLSCSPISGHRSVSWYQQTPGQGLQFLFEYFSETQRNKGNFPGRFSGRQFSNSRSEMNVSTLELGDSALYLCASSATPGQGHKQYFGPGTRLTVT.

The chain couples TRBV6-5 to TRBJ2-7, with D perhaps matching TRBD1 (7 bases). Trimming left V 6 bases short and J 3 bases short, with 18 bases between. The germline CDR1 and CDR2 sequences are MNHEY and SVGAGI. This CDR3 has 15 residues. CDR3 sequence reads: CASRAGGTVRYEQYF. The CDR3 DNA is TGTGCCAGCAGAGCAGGAGGGACAGTCCGCTACGAGCAGTACTTC.

CDR3: CASSLVRVGRGNTIYF. The CDR3 DNA reads as TGTGCCAGCAGCTTAGTCCGTGTCGGACGGGGAAACACCATATATTTT. The gene calls are TRBV7-2 and TRBJ1-3; D uncertain. Germline lookup yields CDR1 SGHTA and CDR2 FQGNSA. Trimming removed 1 base at V and 4 bases at J, with 14 bases between. There are 16 residues in the CDR3.

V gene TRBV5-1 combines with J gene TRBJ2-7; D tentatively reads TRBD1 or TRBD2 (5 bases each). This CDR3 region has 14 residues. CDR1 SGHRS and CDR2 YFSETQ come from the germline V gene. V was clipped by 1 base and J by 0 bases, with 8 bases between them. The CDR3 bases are TGCGCCAGCAGCTTGTGGGGGAGCTCCTACGAGCAGTACTTC. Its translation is CASSLWGSSYEQYF.